These 16 T cell receptor beta chains were sequenced from one sample in a study of T cells in Graves' hyperthyroidism and ophthalmopathy. The investigators amplified TCR beta CDR3 regions from RNA transcripts. First-round RT-PCR of the TCR CDR3 relied on the HTBI primer set. One entry per CDR3 protein results from TCRdb running MiXCR on the multiplex PCR reads. The sample shows more than 650,000 distinct CDR3 sequences, around 15% of them seen only once. Material: blood. The receptors derive from a young woman with Graves' hyperthyroidism.

This clonotype was observed a handful of times. The chain combines TRBV28 with TRBJ1-5; no clear D gene. Trimming stripped 2 bases from V and 0 bases from J, with 8 bases between. The germline CDR1 and CDR2 sequences are MDHEN and SYDVKM. The CDR3 contains 15 residues. This chain's CDR3 is CASSLVGYSNQPQHF. CDR3 sequence (DNA): TGTGCCAGCAGTTTAGTAGGGTATAGCAATCAGCCCCAGCATTTT.

About this clonotype: Possible read error: a much larger clone is one base away. The V and J genes are TRBV11-2 and TRBJ2-3, with TRBD2 identical over 8 bases. In germline, CDR1 is SGHAT, CDR2 FQNNGV. The CDR3 runs 13 residues. Trimming took 7 bases from V and 10 from J; bases not matched to a gene: 10. The CDR3 spells CASNPERGQAQYF. In DNA form, the CDR3 reads TGTGCCAGCAACCCCGAGCGGGGGCAAGCGCAGTATTTT. Full variable domain (outside the CDR3, taken from reference TRBV11-2 and TRBJ2-3): EAGVAQSPRYKIIEKRQSVAFWCNPISGHATLYWYQQILGQGPKLLIQFQNNGVVDDSQLPKDRFSAERLKGVDSTLKIQPAKLEDSAVYLCASNPERGQAQYFGPGTRLTVL.

There are many counts of this clonotype. The chain joins TRBV3-1 to TRBJ2-7; a possible D gene is TRBD1 (5 bases). The CDR3 is 13 residues long. Trimming cost V 4 bases and J 5 bases, with 12 bases left between them. The germline V gene encodes CDR1 LGHDT and CDR2 YNNKEL (reference sequence). The CDR3 is CASSRKGRHEQYF. The CDR3 nucleotides read TGTGCCAGCAGCCGGAAGGGGCGGCACGAGCAGTACTTC.

This clonotype was counted only a few times. The V gene is TRBV10-2, the J gene TRBJ1-1; possible D gene TRBD1, 5 bases. CDR3 length: 16 residues. The V gene's germline CDR1 is WSHSY and CDR2 SAAADI. Trimming removed 2 bases at V and 2 bases at J, with 15 bases between. CDR3 bases: TGCGCCAGCAGTGAGCAGGGACGTTGGATCAACACTGAAGCTTTCTTT. Its protein is CASSEQGRWINTEAFF.

This clonotype was counted ten times or more. This rearrangement joins TRBV2 to TRBJ1-3, with unresolved D. The CDR3 is 14 residues long. Germline CDR1 is SNHLY and CDR2 is FYNNEI. V was clipped by 1 base and J by 4 bases, with 8 bases between them. This chain's CDR3 is CASSEEGDGNTIYF. Written as DNA, the CDR3 is TGTGCCAGCAGTGAAGAGGGCGACGGAAACACCATATATTTT.

The chain employs TRBV18 and TRBJ2-1, with D maybe TRBD2 (5 bases). From germline, CDR1 is KGHSH and CDR2 LQKENI. The length of the CDR3 is 18 residues. Trimming pared 3 bases from V and 6 bases from J, leaving 24 bases between. CDR3 amino acids: CASSPPLIWRANSNEQFF. In nucleotides, the CDR3 is TGTGCCAGCTCACCTCCTCTCATTTGGCGGGCGAATTCCAATGAGCAGTTCTTC.

The V call is TRBV2, the J call TRBJ2-1; 7 nucleotides align to TRBD1. The CDR3 contains 15 residues. V dropped 4 bases and J dropped 4; count of bases not matched to a gene: 7. The germline gives CDR1 SNHLY, CDR2 FYNNEI. The CDR3 DNA is TGTGCCAGCAGTGCCCGACAGGGAAATTACAATGAGCAGTTCTTC. This translates into CASSARQGNYNEQFF.

This chain connects TRBV15 to TRBJ1-1; 9 nucleotides align to TRBD1. Germline CDR1 reads LNHNV; CDR2 reads YYDKDF (reference sequence). V lost 2 bases, J lost 5 bases, and 6 bases stayed unmatched. The CDR3 extends over 15 amino acids. The CDR3 loop reads CATSRKTGGGTEAFF. CDR3 bases: TGTGCCACCAGCAGAAAAACAGGGGGCGGAACTGAAGCTTTCTTT.

This clonotype appeared many times. The chain uses TRBV18 and TRBJ2-7, with 11 positions matching TRBD1. Germline CDR1 reads KGHSH; CDR2 reads LQKENI. V gave up 6 bases and J gave up 1 base; unmatched junction bases: 2. The CDR3 loop spans 14 amino acids. CDR3: CASSGQGASYEQYF. The CDR3, as DNA: TGTGCCAGCTCCGGACAGGGGGCATCCTACGAGCAGTACTTC.

The table lists this clonotype with many counts. The chain combines TRBV5-1 with TRBJ2-3, with 14 bases identical to TRBD2. The length of the CDR3 is 15 residues. Germline values: CDR1 SGHRS, CDR2 YFSETQ. V dropped 4 bases and J dropped 5; count of bases not matched to a gene: 3. The CDR3 loop is CASSQGTSGGDTQYF. CDR3 nucleotides: TGCGCCAGCAGCCAGGGGACTAGCGGGGGAGATACGCAGTATTTT.

The chain uses TRBV7-2 and TRBJ2-5, with a possible D match to TRBD1 (5 bases). Germline CDR1 and CDR2: SGHTA and FQGNSA. This CDR3 comprises 14 residues. The germline V and J ends were trimmed by 5 bases and 4 bases, with 14 bases remaining between them. Here the CDR3 reads CASSPRPRGETQYF. CDR3 nucleotides: TGTGCCAGCAGCCCCCGCCCTAGGGGAGAGACCCAGTACTTC.

This clonotype was seen at least ten times. The genes are TRBV28 and TRBJ2-1, with D hard to call. Trimming removed 3 bases from V and 2 bases from J, with 11 bases in between. This CDR3 is built from 15 residues. The germline V gene has CDR1 MDHEN and CDR2 SYDVKM. The CDR3, as DNA: TGTGCCAGCAGTTTGTCCCAGGCGACCTACAATGAGCAGTTCTTC. Protein: CASSLSQATYNEQFF.

J is TRBJ2-7 and V is TRBV28; 10 bases map to TRBD1. This CDR3 is 16 amino acids long. The J segment lost 3 bases and the V segment lost 5 bases, leaving 10 bases of the junction unmatched. Germline-derived CDR1 and CDR2 are MDHEN and SYDVKM. Here the CDR3 DNA reads TGTGCCAGCAGTGTTACGGTGGGACAGGGGAACTACGAGCAGTACTTC. This gives the protein CASSVTVGQGNYEQYF.

This clonotype showed up just a few times. CDR3 bases: TGCGCCAGCGGGGAGCGGCAGGGCACAGGCGGGGAGCTGTTTTTT. This sequence encodes CASGERQGTGGELFF. This rearrangement joins TRBV5-1 to TRBJ2-2; D is possibly TRBD1 or TRBD2 (5 bases each). CDR1 and CDR2 (germline): SGHRS, YFSETQ. Deletions cut 7 bases from V and 7 bases from J, with 20 bases between. The CDR3 sequence is 15 residues long.

In its sample, this clonotype was seen many times. The chain links TRBV7-6 to TRBJ2-1; TRBD2 matches at 14 bases. This CDR3 region has 19 residues. Per germline, CDR1 SGHVS and CDR2 FNYEAQ. V lost 0 bases and J lost 7; bases outside the gene matches: 11. The CDR3: CASSLAGGGTSGSRNEQFF. The CDR3 DNA sequence: TGTGCCAGCAGCTTAGCGGGGGGGGGGACTAGCGGGAGTAGGAATGAGCAGTTCTTC.

In this sample, this clonotype turned up many times. V and J are TRBV7-3 and TRBJ2-2, with D unclear. The V gene's germline CDR1 is SGHTA and CDR2 FQGTGA. This CDR3 region has 13 residues. V was clipped by 4 bases and J by 3 bases, with 6 bases between them. The CDR3 region is CASSSGHTGELFF. The DNA of the CDR3 is TGTGCCAGCAGCTCAGGACACACCGGGGAGCTGTTTTTT.